This T cell receptor beta chain was captured in a study of T cells after yellow fever vaccination. In germline, CDR1 is SEHNR, CDR2 FQNEAQ (reference sequence). The length of the CDR3 is 13 residues. V was shortened by 5 bases and J by 4 bases, with 12 bases between the two germline ends. TCR cDNA was made by 5'RACE template switching, adding a universal primer site and UMIs. TCRdb passed the 5' RACE reads through MiXCR, listing each CDR3 protein once. The data contain 280,000 or so distinct CDR3 sequences, around 9.3% of them singletons. The source was CD4+ T cells sorted from PBMCs, collected 5 days after the yellow fever booster vaccination. V is TRBV7-9 and J is TRBJ2-7; possibly TRBD1 for D (5 bases). The source of this sequence is a man between 18 and 35 years old who received the YFV17D yellow fever vaccine. CDR3 DNA: TGTGCCAGCAGCCCAGGACACCAGTACGAGCAGTACGTC. This sequence encodes CASSPGHQYEQYV.